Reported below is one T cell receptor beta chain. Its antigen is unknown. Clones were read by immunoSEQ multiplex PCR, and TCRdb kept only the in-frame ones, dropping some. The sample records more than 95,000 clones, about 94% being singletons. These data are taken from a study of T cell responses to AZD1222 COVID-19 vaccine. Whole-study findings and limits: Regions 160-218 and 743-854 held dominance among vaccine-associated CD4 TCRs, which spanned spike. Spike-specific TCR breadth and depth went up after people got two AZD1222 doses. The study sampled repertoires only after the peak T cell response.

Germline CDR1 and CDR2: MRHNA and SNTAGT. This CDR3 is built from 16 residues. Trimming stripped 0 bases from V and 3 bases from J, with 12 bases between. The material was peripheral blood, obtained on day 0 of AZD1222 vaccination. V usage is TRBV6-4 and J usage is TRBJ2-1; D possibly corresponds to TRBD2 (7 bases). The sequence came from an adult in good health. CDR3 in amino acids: CASSDSTGGDYNEQFF. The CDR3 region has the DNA TGTGCCAGCAGTGACTCGACGGGGGGCGACTACAATGAGCAGTTCTTC.